Below are 20 T cell receptor beta chains sequenced from a single sample in a study of control samples from healthy donors and cancer patients (dated by TCRdb to about 2020). The library came from the immunoSEQ multiplex PCR assay. The table was pulled from immuneACCESS by TCRdb, which kept in-frame rearrangements only. Such tables lose some clones; where checked, under half of the loss comes from unresolved V genes, and the rest has no known cause. Here the sample has 120,000 or so clones; approximately 92% occur a single time. The ten largest clonotypes hold 0.58% of the sample. The sample was PBMCs. These receptors all come from a man older than 75 with head and neck cancer.

The genes are TRBV6-5 and TRBJ2-1, with 13 bases aligning to TRBD2. The ends lost 4 bases at V and 8 bases at J; junction bases unmatched: 5. Germline lookup yields CDR1 MNHEY and CDR2 SVGAGI. The CDR3 spans 15 residues. This CDR3 is CASSWTSGGMDEQFF. The CDR3 DNA is TGTGCCAGCAGTTGGACTAGCGGGGGAATGGATGAGCAGTTCTTC.

This chain connects TRBV12-3 or TRBV12-4 to TRBJ1-1, with no clear D. The CDR3 has 13 residues. Trimming pared 2 bases from V and 1 base from J, leaving 5 bases between. The CDR3 here is CASSLTRNTEAFF. As DNA, the CDR3 is TGTGCCAGCAGTTTAACCAGGAACACTGAAGCTTTCTTT.

The J gene is TRBJ2-1, the V gene TRBV24-1, with 11 bases lining up with TRBD2. Germline loops: CDR1 KGHDR, CDR2 SFDVKD. With 2 bases clipped from V and 5 bases from J, the junction kept 4 bases outside the gene matches. The CDR3 is made up of 16 amino acids. The CDR3 DNA follows: TGTGCCACCAGTGATTCGGGGACTAGCGGTAACAATGAGCAGTTCTTC. Translating it yields CATSDSGTSGNNEQFF.

The chain links TRBV29-1 to TRBJ1-2; 9 positions agree with TRBD1. The CDR3 loop spans 13 amino acids. After removal of 3 bases from V and 4 bases from J, the junction contained 3 bases not matched to a gene. Germline CDR1 is SQVTM and CDR2 is ANQGSEA. This chain's CDR3 is CSVDGQGSYGYTF. The CDR3 coding sequence is TGCAGCGTTGATGGACAGGGGAGCTATGGCTACACCTTC.

V gene TRBV19 combines with J gene TRBJ2-1; D gene unclear. The CDR3 consists of 16 residues. Between the trimmed V and J ends, which lost 2 bases and 5 bases, there was a span of 16 bases. Germline V gives CDR1 LNHDA, CDR2 SQIVND (reference sequence). As DNA, the CDR3 is TGTGCCAGTAGTATAAGGAGACGTTATCTTAACAATGAGCAGTTCTTC. It translates to CASSIRRRYLNNEQFF.

The rearrangement uses TRBV29-1 and TRBJ1-2; D is unresolved. The CDR3 totals 12 residues. Per germline, CDR1 SQVTM and CDR2 ANQGSEA. Trimming removed 2 bases at V and 8 bases at J, with 12 bases between. CDR3 amino acids: CSVERAFEGYTF. CDR3 sequence (DNA): TGCAGCGTTGAACGGGCCTTCGAGGGCTACACCTTC.

The chain has TRBV9 and TRBJ1-3, with D possibly matching TRBD1 (5 bases). The CDR3 covers 19 residues. With 1 base removed from V and 8 bases from J, the gap between germline ends came to 28 bases. CDR1 SGDLS and CDR2 YYNGEE come from the germline V gene. The CDR3 sequence: CASSVTLGQVGPSVDTIYF. DNA of the CDR3: TGTGCCAGCAGCGTAACCTTGGGCCAGGTGGGACCTTCGGTCGACACCATATATTTT.

This chain joins TRBV10-3 and TRBJ1-1; D unclear. Trimming cost V 6 bases and J 3 bases, with 14 bases left between them. The CDR3 contains 14 residues. Germline V gives CDR1 ENHRY, CDR2 SYGVKD. CDR3 bases: TGTGCCATCAGGGTTCGGGGTTCCGACACTGAAGCTTTCTTT. Amino acids: CAIRVRGSDTEAFF.

The CDR3 DNA follows: TGTGCCAGCAGGTCTACCAGCTCCTATAATTCACCCCTCCACTTT. It yields the protein CASRSTSSYNSPLHF. This sequence joins TRBV6-5 and TRBJ1-6; D uncertain. Germline CDR1 and CDR2: MNHEY and SVGAGI. Trimming shortened V by 6 bases and J by 0 bases, and 9 bases separated the two germline ends. The CDR3 is 15 amino acids.

The chain is built from TRBV6-5 and TRBJ1-6; D uncertain. The V end lost 4 bases, the J end lost 1 base, and 5 bases lay between the germline ends. From germline, CDR1 is MNHEY and CDR2 SVGAGI. CDR3 size: 14 residues. The CDR3 DNA reads TGTGCCAGCAGTTTGGAGTCCTATAATTCACCCCTCCACTTT. Protein product: CASSLESYNSPLHF.

This clone is medium-sized by share. The CDR3 region has the DNA TGTGCCAGCAGACCCTCAGGGCGGGGCTACACCTTC. Its translation is CASRPSGRGYTF. The chain combines TRBV12-3 or TRBV12-4 with TRBJ1-2, with D possibly TRBD1 on 5 matching bases. The CDR3 is 12 amino acids. V was clipped by 6 bases and J by 8 bases, with 13 bases between them.

The J gene is TRBJ2-5, the V gene TRBV18; D is perhaps TRBD1 (5 bases). The V gene lost 4 bases and the J gene lost 4 bases, with 10 bases spanning the gap. The CDR3 runs to 13 residues. Germline lookup yields CDR1 KGHSH and CDR2 LQKENI. The CDR3 nucleotides are TGTGCCAGCTCACAGATGACAGCAGAGACCCAGTACTTC. The encoded protein is CASSQMTAETQYF.

This sequence joins TRBV5-6 and TRBJ1-1; 8 nucleotides align to TRBD1. V dropped 3 bases and J dropped 5; count of bases not matched to a gene: 6. Germline V CDR1 and CDR2: SGHDT, YYEEEE. This CDR3 is 14 amino acids long. Written as DNA, the CDR3 is TGTGCCAGCAGCTACACAGGGGGAAGGACTGAAGCTTTCTTT. Residues: CASSYTGGRTEAFF.

This chain joins TRBV19 and TRBJ2-3; 9 bases agree with TRBD2. The germline V gene has CDR1 LNHDA and CDR2 SQIVND (reference sequence). This CDR3 is 17 amino acids long. V trimming: 4 bases; J trimming: 5 bases; junction bases outside the gene matches: 13. The CDR3 loop reads CASSRSWTSDGRDTQYF. The CDR3 region has the DNA TGTGCCAGTAGTAGGTCCTGGACTAGCGACGGTAGAGATACGCAGTATTTT.

This chain joins TRBV27 and TRBJ1-6; the D gene is possibly TRBD1 (6 bases). This CDR3 has 16 residues. The germline V and J ends were trimmed by 2 bases and 6 bases, with 14 bases remaining between them. Germline V gene lookup returns CDR1 MNHEY and CDR2 SMNVEV (reference sequence). CDR3 amino acids: CASSLGGGGLNSPLHF. CDR3 sequence (DNA): TGTGCCAGCAGTTTAGGTGGGGGGGGGCTTAATTCACCCCTCCACTTT.

V is TRBV5-1 and J is TRBJ2-1; 7 bases are a match to TRBD1. The CDR3 has 15 residues. With 0 bases clipped from V and 2 bases from J, the junction kept 2 bases outside the gene matches. Germline V gives CDR1 SGHRS, CDR2 YFSETQ. The CDR3 bases are TGCGCCAGCAGCTTGGATCAGGGGGCCTACAATGAGCAGTTCTTC. Its protein product is CASSLDQGAYNEQFF.

The J gene is TRBJ2-5, the V gene TRBV7-2, with 7 bases fitting TRBD2. Per germline, CDR1 SGHTA and CDR2 FQGNSA. V was pared by 4 bases and J by 2 bases, with 10 bases of the junction left unmatched. The CDR3 consists of 16 residues. This CDR3 reads CASSSVSGSLQETQYF. The DNA for the CDR3 is TGTGCCAGCAGCTCTGTTAGCGGGTCGTTACAAGAGACCCAGTACTTC.

This clone was seen a single time. The chain recombines TRBV10-2 with TRBJ2-1; the match to TRBD2 covers 13 bases. J lost 9 bases, V lost 7 bases, and 6 bases had no gene match. Per germline, CDR1 WSHSY and CDR2 SAAADI. CDR3 length equals 14 residues. In nucleotides, the CDR3 is TGCGCCAGCAAACTAGCGGGGGGGCCGCTTGAGCAGTTCTTC. It translates to CASKLAGGPLEQFF.

The V gene is TRBV6-4, the J gene TRBJ2-5, with TRBD1 as a possible D gene (5 bases). CDR1 is MRHNA and CDR2 is SNTAGT in the germline V gene. The V gene lost 5 bases and the J gene lost 7 bases, with 11 bases spanning the gap. The CDR3 length is 12 residues. The DNA of the CDR3 is TGTGCCAGCAGTTACCCCGACAGGACCCAGTACTTC. Protein: CASSYPDRTQYF.

The V gene is TRBV6-5, the J gene TRBJ1-6, with D unclear. V lost 2 bases and J 0 bases, leaving 5 bases between the germline ends. The CDR3 loop spans 15 amino acids. Germline V gene lookup returns CDR1 MNHEY and CDR2 SVGAGI. In DNA, the CDR3 is TGTGCCAGCAGTTACGTGAGCTCCTATAATTCACCCCTCCACTTT. Translation gives CASSYVSSYNSPLHF.